These T cell receptor beta chains were read from a single sample in a study of pediatric ulcerative colitis. Generated by immunoSEQ multiplex PCR, the TCRdb table keeps only in-frame clones and is missing some. In the table there are roughly 60,000 clones, around 86% of which are singletons. Sequencing was carried out using blood. These receptor sequences come from a boy aged 5-17 years who was a control in a study of pediatric ulcerative colitis. Each CDR3 is given with its conserved first and last residue. The D gene is left open where the match is weak. The listing skips clone size in some rows; elsewhere it reads once, few, many or a size class.

v_call	clone_size	j_call	d_call	cdr3_aa	cdr3_nt
TRBV9	NA	TRBJ1-4	NA	CASSVVEGEKLFF	TGTGCCAGCAGCGTCGTGGAGGGGGAAAAACTGTTTTTT
TRBV5-1	NA	TRBJ2-1	NA	CASSLSGVDTNEQFF	TGCGCCAGCAGCTTGTCGGGGGTTGATACCAATGAGCAGTTCTTC
TRBV18	NA	TRBJ1-5	NA	CASSPGTPYSNQPQHF	TGTGCCAGCTCACCGGGGACCCCATATAGCAATCAGCCCCAGCATTTT
TRBV4-3	NA	TRBJ2-3	TRBD1	CASSLWDRATDTQYF	TGCGCCAGCAGCCTTTGGGACAGGGCCACAGATACGCAGTATTTT
TRBV28	NA	TRBJ2-1	TRBD2	CASSPGLAGPYNEQFF	TGTGCCAGCAGTCCCGGACTAGCGGGACCCTACAATGAGCAGTTCTTC
TRBV28	NA	TRBJ2-1	TRBD2	CASIPSGRASYNEQFF	TGTGCCAGCATCCCTAGCGGGAGGGCCAGCTACAATGAGCAGTTCTTC
TRBV12-5	NA	TRBJ1-2	NA	CASGFQQKGGYTF	TGTGCTAGTGGTTTCCAACAAAAAGGCGGCTACACCTTC
TRBV6-1	NA	TRBJ1-3	NA	CASSGAGPSSGNTIYF	TGTGCCAGCAGTGGGGCAGGGCCCAGCTCTGGAAACACCATATATTTT
TRBV2	once	TRBJ1-4	NA	CASSAGAWDEKLFF	TGTGCCAGCAGTGCGGGGGCATGGGATGAAAAACTGTTTTTT
TRBV7-2	NA	TRBJ2-7	TRBD2	CASSLVNSGGPYEQYF	TGTGCCAGCAGCTTAGTGAACTCGGGGGGGCCGTACGAGCAGTACTTC
TRBV2	NA	TRBJ2-4	TRBD1	CASSEGQGKNIQYF	TGTGCCAGCAGTGAAGGACAGGGGAAAAACATTCAGTACTTC
TRBV5-1	once	TRBJ2-7	NA	CASSWDRDIRYEQYF	TGCGCCAGCAGCTGGGACCGGGACATACGGTACGAGCAGTACTTC
TRBV28	NA	TRBJ1-1	NA	CASSDSGEAFF	TGTGCCAGCAGTGACAGTGGTGAAGCTTTCTTT
TRBV5-4	NA	TRBJ1-1	TRBD1	CASSWGQGANTEAFF	TGTGCCAGCAGCTGGGGACAGGGGGCGAACACTGAAGCTTTCTTT
TRBV4-3	NA	TRBJ1-2	NA	CASSQDRGLTGYTF	TGCGCCAGCAGCCAAGACCGGGGGCTGACTGGCTACACCTTC
TRBV19	NA	TRBJ2-2	TRBD2	CASSIDISGGNTGELFF	TGTGCCAGTAGTATAGATATTAGCGGGGGTAACACCGGGGAGCTGTTTTTT
TRBV19	NA	TRBJ2-7	NA	CASSSSGLKSPYEQYF	TGTGCCAGTAGTTCCTCTGGTCTAAAGAGTCCTTACGAGCAGTACTTC
TRBV10-3	NA	TRBJ2-5	TRBD2	CAISEPSGRAEETQYF	TGTGCCATCAGTGAACCCAGCGGGAGGGCCGAAGAGACCCAGTACTTC
TRBV14	NA	TRBJ2-1	NA	CASSQLGQESYNEQFF	TGTGCCAGCAGCCAATTAGGCCAGGAGTCCTACAATGAGCAGTTCTTC
TRBV6-5	NA	TRBJ1-1	NA	CASSYGERNTEAFF	TGTGCCAGCAGTTACGGGGAAAGGAACACTGAAGCTTTCTTT
TRBV18	NA	TRBJ2-7	TRBD1	CASSPGQGDYEQYF	TGTGCCAGCTCACCGGGACAGGGCGACTACGAGCAGTACTTC
TRBV18	NA	TRBJ1-4	NA	CASSQAATNEKLFF	TGTGCCAGCTCACAGGCAGCAACTAATGAAAAACTGTTTTTT
TRBV30	NA	TRBJ2-6	NA	CAWSLDTSGANVLTF	TGTGCCTGGAGCCTGGACACCTCTGGGGCCAACGTCCTGACTTTC
TRBV7-6	NA	TRBJ1-1	TRBD1	CASSRDRATPEAFF	TGTGCCAGCAGCCGAGACAGGGCAACTCCTGAAGCTTTCTTT
TRBV5-1	NA	TRBJ1-1	NA	CASSLLGSLGTEAFF	TGCGCCAGCAGCTTGTTAGGGTCATTAGGCACTGAAGCTTTCTTT
TRBV6-1	once	TRBJ1-1	NA	CATKRRQALNTEAFF	TGTGCCACCAAGAGACGACAGGCTTTGAACACTGAAGCTTTCTTT
TRBV10-3	NA	TRBJ1-5	NA	CAISEYKGGSDQPQHF	TGTGCCATCAGTGAGTACAAGGGGGGCTCAGATCAGCCCCAGCATTTT
TRBV27	NA	TRBJ1-1	NA	CASSLYTRVDSFHTEAFF	TGTGCCAGCAGTTTATATACCAGAGTCGACAGCTTTCACACTGAAGCTTTCTTT
TRBV5-4	once	TRBJ2-1	TRBD2	CASSRPGLDSYNEQFF	TGTGCCAGCAGCCGACCGGGACTAGACTCCTACAATGAGCAGTTCTTC
TRBV6-5	NA	TRBJ1-1	NA	CASSRGGSTEAFF	TGTGCCAGCAGCCGGGGTGGTAGCACTGAAGCTTTCTTT
TRBV27	NA	TRBJ2-1	TRBD2	CASRRRTSGDPTLYNEQFF	TGTGCCAGCAGAAGACGGACTAGCGGGGACCCTACTCTCTACAATGAGCAGTTCTTC
TRBV6-6	NA	TRBJ1-2	TRBD1	CASSYYGTGNYGYTF	TGTGCCAGCAGTTACTACGGGACAGGGAACTATGGCTACACCTTC
TRBV2	few	TRBJ1-1	TRBD1	CASSEDGTGRTEAFF	TGTGCCAGCAGTGAAGACGGGACAGGGCGCACTGAAGCTTTCTTT
TRBV4-1	NA	TRBJ2-3	TRBD2	CASSHLGLAVAADTQYF	TGCGCCAGCAGCCATCTCGGACTAGCGGTAGCCGCGGATACGCAGTATTTT
TRBV11-2	few	TRBJ2-1	NA	CASSSIPYYNRDNEQFF	TGTGCCAGCAGCTCCATTCCCTACTATAACAGGGACAATGAGCAGTTCTTC
TRBV5-4	NA	TRBJ2-7	NA	CASSSVSGGQYF	TGTGCCAGCAGCTCCGTTAGTGGAGGGCAGTACTTC
TRBV20-1	NA	TRBJ2-7	NA	CSAKGIYEQYF	TGCAGTGCTAAAGGGATATACGAGCAGTACTTC
TRBV5-8	NA	TRBJ1-2	TRBD1	CASSKRSGGRRYTF	TGTGCCAGCAGTAAAAGATCAGGGGGCAGGCGCTACACCTTC
TRBV7-3	NA	TRBJ2-5	TRBD1	CASSPESQGAGETQYF	TGTGCCAGCAGCCCCGAATCGCAGGGGGCAGGGGAGACCCAGTACTTC
TRBV5-4	NA	TRBJ2-5	TRBD2	CASSLKLAVQETQYF	TGTGCCAGCAGCTTAAAACTAGCGGTCCAAGAGACCCAGTACTTC
TRBV18	NA	TRBJ2-7	NA	CASSPEYEQYF	TGTGCCAGCTCACCTGAATACGAGCAGTACTTC
TRBV4-1	NA	TRBJ2-5	TRBD2	CASSQREVQETQYF	TGCGCCAGCAGCCAGCGGGAGGTCCAAGAGACCCAGTACTTC
TRBV9	NA	TRBJ1-1	NA	CASSVGLGAVNTEAFF	TGTGCCAGCAGCGTAGGTCTAGGGGCGGTGAACACTGAAGCTTTCTTT
TRBV4-1	NA	TRBJ2-7	NA	CASSRGGTAYEQYF	TGCGCCAGCAGCCGCGGAGGGACAGCCTACGAGCAGTACTTT
TRBV29-1	NA	TRBJ2-7	NA	CSVLSYEQYF	TGCAGCGTGTTAAGCTACGAGCAGTACTTC
TRBV19	NA	TRBJ1-5	TRBD1	CASSHRDSSNQPQHF	TGTGCCAGTAGCCACCGGGACAGTAGCAATCAGCCCCAGCATTTT
TRBV4-3	NA	TRBJ1-5	NA	CASSQDWPRGSAQPQHF	TGCGCCAGCAGCCAAGATTGGCCCAGGGGATCGGCTCAGCCCCAGCATTTT
TRBV7-2	once	TRBJ1-2	NA	CASSLGVSGYTF	TGTGCCAGCAGCTTGGGGGTTAGTGGCTACACCTTC
TRBV10-3	NA	TRBJ2-3	TRBD2	CAISEGSGGGSDTQYF	TGTGCCATCAGTGAGGGGAGCGGGGGCGGGTCAGATACGCAGTATTTT
TRBV27	NA	TRBJ2-1	NA	CASSLLNNEQFF	TGTGCCAGCAGTTTACTAAACAATGAGCAGTTCTTC
TRBV5-6	NA	TRBJ2-2	TRBD2	CASSLFLGGTNTGELFF	TGTGCCAGCAGCTTGTTTTTGGGGGGGACTAACACCGGGGAGCTGTTTTTT
TRBV19	few	TRBJ1-3	NA	CASSFSGNTIYF	TGTGCCAGCTCCTTCTCTGGAAACACCATATATTTT